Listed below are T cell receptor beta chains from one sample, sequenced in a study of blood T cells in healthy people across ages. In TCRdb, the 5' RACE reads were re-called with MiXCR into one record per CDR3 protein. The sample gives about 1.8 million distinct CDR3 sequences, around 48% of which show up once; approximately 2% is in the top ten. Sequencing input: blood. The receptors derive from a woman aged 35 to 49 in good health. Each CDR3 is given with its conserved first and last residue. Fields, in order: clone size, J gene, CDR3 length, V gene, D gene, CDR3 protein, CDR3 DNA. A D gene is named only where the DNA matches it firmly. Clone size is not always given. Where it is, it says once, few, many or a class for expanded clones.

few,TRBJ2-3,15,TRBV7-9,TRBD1,CASSSRTGDTDTQYF,TGTGCCAGCAGCTCCCGGACAGGGGACACAGATACGCAGTATTTT
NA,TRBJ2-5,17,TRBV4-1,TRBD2,CASSQGELAVGQETQYF,TGCGCCAGCAGCCAAGGAGAACTAGCGGTGGGCCAAGAGACCCAGTACTTC
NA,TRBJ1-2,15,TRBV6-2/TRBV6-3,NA,CASSYNPGRDYGYTF,TGTGCCAGCAGTTACAATCCCGGCAGGGACTATGGCTACACCTTC
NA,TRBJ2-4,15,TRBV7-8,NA,CASSFQSLAKNIQYF,TGTGCCAGCAGCTTTCAGAGCTTAGCCAAAAACATTCAGTACTTC
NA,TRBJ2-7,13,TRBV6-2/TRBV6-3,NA,CASSYFGPYEQYF,TGTGCCAGCAGTTATTTCGGACCTTACGAGCAGTACTTC
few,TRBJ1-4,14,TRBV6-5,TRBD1,CASSQTGPNEKLFF,TGTGCCAGCAGTCAGACAGGGCCTAATGAAAAACTGTTTTTT
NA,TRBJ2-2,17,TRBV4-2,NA,CASSQDNLQGDTGELFF,TGTGCCAGCAGCCAAGATAATCTCCAGGGTGACACCGGGGAGCTGTTTTTT
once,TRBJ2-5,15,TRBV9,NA,CASSVDIRGAETQYF,TGTGCCAGCAGCGTAGACATAAGGGGAGCAGAGACCCAGTACTTC
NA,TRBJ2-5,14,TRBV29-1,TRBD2,CSVGSGGGQETQYF,TGCAGCGTTGGAAGTGGGGGAGGGCAAGAGACCCAGTACTTC
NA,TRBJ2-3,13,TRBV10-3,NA,CAISERVRDTQYF,TGTGCCATCAGTGAACGGGTCAGGGATACGCAGTATTTT
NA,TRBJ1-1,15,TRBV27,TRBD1,CASSSYTDRGGGAFF,TGTGCCAGCAGTTCGTACACGGACAGGGGGGGAGGTGCTTTCTTT
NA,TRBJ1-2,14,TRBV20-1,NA,CSARGRGRGYGYTF,TGCAGTGCTAGAGGCCGGGGGCGCGGATATGGCTACACCTTC
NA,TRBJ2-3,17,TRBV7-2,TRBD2,CASSISQRGGLTETQYF,TGTGCCAGCAGCATATCGCAGCGGGGGGGTCTCACAGAGACGCAGTATTTT
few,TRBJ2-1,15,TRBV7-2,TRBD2,CASSLEPSGYNEQFF,TGTGCCAGCAGCTTAGAACCTAGCGGGTACAATGAGCAGTTCTTC
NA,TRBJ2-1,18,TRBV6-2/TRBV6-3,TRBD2,CASRSLGLAGGHFGEQFF,TGTGCCAGCAGAAGTTTGGGACTAGCGGGGGGGCACTTTGGTGAGCAGTTCTTC
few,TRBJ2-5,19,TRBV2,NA,CASSATRYFPPVGQETQYF,TGTGCCAGCAGTGCGACCCGTTATTTTCCACCCGTGGGCCAAGAGACCCAGTACTTC
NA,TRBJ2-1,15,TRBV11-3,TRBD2,CASSPKRGAHNEQFF,TGTGCCAGCAGTCCAAAGCGGGGGGCCCACAATGAGCAGTTCTTC
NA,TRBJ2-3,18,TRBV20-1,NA,CSAGALLPGSFNTDTQYF,TGCAGTGCAGGGGCCCTCCTCCCCGGGAGCTTTAACACAGATACGCAGTATTTT
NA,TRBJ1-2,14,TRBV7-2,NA,CASSPSGGGFGYTF,TGTGCCAGCAGTCCCTCGGGGGGGGGATTCGGCTACACCTTC
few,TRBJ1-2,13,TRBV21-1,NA,CASRKRNRGGYTF,TGTGCCAGCAGAAAACGAAACAGGGGAGGCTACACCTTC
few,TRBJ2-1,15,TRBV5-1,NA,CASTGTSPKYNEQFF,TGCGCTAGCACCGGGACCTCTCCTAAGTACAATGAGCAGTTCTTC
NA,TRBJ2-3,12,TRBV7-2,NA,CASSLAPEEKYF,TGTGCCAGCAGCTTAGCGCCGGAGGAGAAGTATTTT
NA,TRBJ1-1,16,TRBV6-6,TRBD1,CASSFQQGARNTEAFF,TGTGCCAGCAGTTTCCAACAGGGGGCTAGGAACACTGAAGCTTTCTTT
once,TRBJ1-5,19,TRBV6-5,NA,CASSYNLGPSLGRDQPQHF,TGTGCCAGCAGTTACAACCTTGGACCGTCTTTAGGGAGGGATCAGCCCCAGCATTTT
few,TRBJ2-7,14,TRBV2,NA,CASNRLGPSYEQYF,TGTGCCAGCAATCGACTCGGGCCTTCCTACGAGCAGTACTTC
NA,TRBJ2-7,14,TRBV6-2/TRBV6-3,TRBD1,CASMRTGRGPEQYF,TGTGCCAGCATGAGGACAGGTCGGGGCCCCGAGCAGTACTTC
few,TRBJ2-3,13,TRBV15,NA,CATAAGGTDTQYF,TGTGCCACCGCGGCGGGCGGAACAGATACGCAGTATTTT
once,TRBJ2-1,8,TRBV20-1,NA,CTMNEQFF,TGCACGATGAATGAGCAGTTCTTC
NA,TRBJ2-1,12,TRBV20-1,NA,CQAAASYNEQFF,TGCCAGGCTGCCGCCTCCTACAATGAGCAGTTCTTC
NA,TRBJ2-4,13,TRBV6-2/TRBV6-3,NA,CASHESGKNIQYF,TGTGCCAGTCACGAGTCGGGCAAAAACATTCAGTACTTC
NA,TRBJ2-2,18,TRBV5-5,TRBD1,CASSLGDRSDANTGELFF,TGTGCCAGCAGCTTGGGGGACAGGTCCGACGCGAACACCGGGGAGCTGTTTTTT
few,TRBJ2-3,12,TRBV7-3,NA,CASGQSTDTQYF,TGTGCCAGCGGGCAGAGCACAGATACGCAGTATTTT
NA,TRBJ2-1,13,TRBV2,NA,CASSRGGVDEQFF,TGTGCCAGCAGTAGGGGGGGGGTTGATGAGCAGTTCTTC
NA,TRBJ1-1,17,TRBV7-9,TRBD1,CASSLGTALIGNTEAFF,TGCGCCAGCAGCTTAGGGACAGCCCTCATTGGTAACACTGAAGCTTTCTTT
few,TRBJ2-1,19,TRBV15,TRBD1,CATTLGAGGKRTTYNEQFF,TGTGCCACCACCCTTGGTGCAGGGGGCAAAAGGACTACCTACAATGAGCAGTTCTTC
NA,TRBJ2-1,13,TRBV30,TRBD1,CTWNRGFMNEQFF,TGTACCTGGAACAGGGGGTTTATGAATGAGCAGTTCTTC
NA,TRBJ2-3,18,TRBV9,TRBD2,CASSVEGTSGGASDTQYF,TGTGCCAGCAGCGTAGAGGGAACTAGCGGGGGGGCCTCGGATACGCAGTATTTT
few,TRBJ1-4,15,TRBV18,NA,CASSPPGAYEEKLFF,TGTGCCAGCTCACCACCCGGGGCCTACGAGGAAAAACTGTTTTTT
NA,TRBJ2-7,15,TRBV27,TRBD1,CASSRTGDLFHEQYF,TGTGCCAGCAGTCGAACAGGGGATTTGTTCCACGAGCAGTACTTC
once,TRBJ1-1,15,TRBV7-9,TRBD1,CASSSGQGARTEAFF,TGTGCCAGCAGCTCCGGACAGGGGGCGAGGACTGAAGCTTTCTTT
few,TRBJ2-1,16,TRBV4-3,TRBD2,CASSQDGAGAYNEQFF,TGCGCCAGCAGCCAAGATGGGGCGGGGGCCTACAATGAGCAGTTCTTC
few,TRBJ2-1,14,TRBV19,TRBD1,CASSIQGAYNEQFF,TGTGCCAGTAGTATTCAGGGGGCCTACAATGAGCAGTTCTTC
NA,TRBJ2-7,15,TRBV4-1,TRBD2,CASSLGLEGAYEQYF,TGCGCCAGCAGCCTTGGACTAGAAGGGGCCTACGAGCAGTACTTC
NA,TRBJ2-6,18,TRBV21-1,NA,CASSIRLTGRSGANVLTF,TGTGCCAGCAGCATACGCCTGACAGGACGATCTGGGGCCAACGTCCTGACTTTC
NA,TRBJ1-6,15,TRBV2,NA,CASSKTDSYNSPLHF,TGTGCCAGCTCTAAGACAGACTCCTATAATTCACCCCTCCACTTT
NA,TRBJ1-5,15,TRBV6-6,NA,CASSNRQPSNQPQHF,TGTGCCAGCAGTAACCGACAGCCTAGCAATCAGCCCCAGCATTTT
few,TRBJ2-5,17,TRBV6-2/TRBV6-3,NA,CASSYGSRDKYQETQYF,TGTGCCAGCAGTTACGGGTCTCGGGACAAGTACCAAGAGACCCAGTACTTC
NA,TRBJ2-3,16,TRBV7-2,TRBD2,CASHSVGLAGPDTQYF,TGTGCCAGCCATTCGGTAGGACTAGCGGGCCCAGATACGCAGTATTTT
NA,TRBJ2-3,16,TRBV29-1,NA,CSVDLPGTRGTDTQYF,TGCAGCGTTGACCTCCCCGGGACCCGGGGCACAGATACGCAGTATTTT
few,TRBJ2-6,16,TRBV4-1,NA,CASSQEGGPGANVLTF,TGCGCCAGCAGCCAAGAAGGGGGACCTGGGGCCAACGTCCTGACTTTC
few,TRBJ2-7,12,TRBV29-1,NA,CSVETDIYEQYF,TGCAGCGTTGAAACAGACATCTACGAGCAGTACTTC
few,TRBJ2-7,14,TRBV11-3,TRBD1,CASSEDRGSDEQYF,TGTGCCAGCAGCGAAGACAGGGGGAGCGACGAGCAGTACTTC
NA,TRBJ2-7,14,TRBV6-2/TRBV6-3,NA,CASSWEESSYEQYF,TGTGCCAGCAGTTGGGAAGAGAGCTCCTACGAGCAGTACTTC
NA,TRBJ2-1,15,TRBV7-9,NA,CASSLARDGYNEQFF,TGTGCCAGCAGCTTAGCTCGGGACGGCTACAATGAGCAGTTCTTC
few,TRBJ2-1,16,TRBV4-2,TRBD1,CASSLNRDRGRNEQFF,TGTGCCAGCAGCCTTAACCGGGACAGGGGGAGAAATGAGCAGTTCTTC